Included here is one TCR beta chain sequence, with context. The record originates from a study of memory CD4+ T cells and cytomegalovirus serostatus. Trimming stripped 4 bases from V and 5 bases from J, with 17 bases between. Looked up from germline, CDR1 is LGHNA and CDR2 is YNFKEQ. This CDR3 comprises 15 residues. Sequenced by immunoSEQ multiplex PCR; TCRdb stores in-frame clones only, minus some. The sample carries about 50,000 clones, about four fifths recorded once. Single viable CD3+CD4+CD8-CD45RO+ cells were sorted as the memory CD4+ T cells. Serum IgG to CMV pp150, pp28, p38 and p52 defined serostatus.

The sequence was collected from an adult in good health and CMV-seronegative. The rearrangement joins TRBV4-2 to TRBJ1-1; D is unclear. Source material: memory CD4+ T cells from blood. CDR3 protein: CASSRMGLGGTEAFF. The CDR3 coding sequence is TGTGCCAGCAGCCGGATGGGATTAGGTGGGACTGAAGCTTTCTTT.